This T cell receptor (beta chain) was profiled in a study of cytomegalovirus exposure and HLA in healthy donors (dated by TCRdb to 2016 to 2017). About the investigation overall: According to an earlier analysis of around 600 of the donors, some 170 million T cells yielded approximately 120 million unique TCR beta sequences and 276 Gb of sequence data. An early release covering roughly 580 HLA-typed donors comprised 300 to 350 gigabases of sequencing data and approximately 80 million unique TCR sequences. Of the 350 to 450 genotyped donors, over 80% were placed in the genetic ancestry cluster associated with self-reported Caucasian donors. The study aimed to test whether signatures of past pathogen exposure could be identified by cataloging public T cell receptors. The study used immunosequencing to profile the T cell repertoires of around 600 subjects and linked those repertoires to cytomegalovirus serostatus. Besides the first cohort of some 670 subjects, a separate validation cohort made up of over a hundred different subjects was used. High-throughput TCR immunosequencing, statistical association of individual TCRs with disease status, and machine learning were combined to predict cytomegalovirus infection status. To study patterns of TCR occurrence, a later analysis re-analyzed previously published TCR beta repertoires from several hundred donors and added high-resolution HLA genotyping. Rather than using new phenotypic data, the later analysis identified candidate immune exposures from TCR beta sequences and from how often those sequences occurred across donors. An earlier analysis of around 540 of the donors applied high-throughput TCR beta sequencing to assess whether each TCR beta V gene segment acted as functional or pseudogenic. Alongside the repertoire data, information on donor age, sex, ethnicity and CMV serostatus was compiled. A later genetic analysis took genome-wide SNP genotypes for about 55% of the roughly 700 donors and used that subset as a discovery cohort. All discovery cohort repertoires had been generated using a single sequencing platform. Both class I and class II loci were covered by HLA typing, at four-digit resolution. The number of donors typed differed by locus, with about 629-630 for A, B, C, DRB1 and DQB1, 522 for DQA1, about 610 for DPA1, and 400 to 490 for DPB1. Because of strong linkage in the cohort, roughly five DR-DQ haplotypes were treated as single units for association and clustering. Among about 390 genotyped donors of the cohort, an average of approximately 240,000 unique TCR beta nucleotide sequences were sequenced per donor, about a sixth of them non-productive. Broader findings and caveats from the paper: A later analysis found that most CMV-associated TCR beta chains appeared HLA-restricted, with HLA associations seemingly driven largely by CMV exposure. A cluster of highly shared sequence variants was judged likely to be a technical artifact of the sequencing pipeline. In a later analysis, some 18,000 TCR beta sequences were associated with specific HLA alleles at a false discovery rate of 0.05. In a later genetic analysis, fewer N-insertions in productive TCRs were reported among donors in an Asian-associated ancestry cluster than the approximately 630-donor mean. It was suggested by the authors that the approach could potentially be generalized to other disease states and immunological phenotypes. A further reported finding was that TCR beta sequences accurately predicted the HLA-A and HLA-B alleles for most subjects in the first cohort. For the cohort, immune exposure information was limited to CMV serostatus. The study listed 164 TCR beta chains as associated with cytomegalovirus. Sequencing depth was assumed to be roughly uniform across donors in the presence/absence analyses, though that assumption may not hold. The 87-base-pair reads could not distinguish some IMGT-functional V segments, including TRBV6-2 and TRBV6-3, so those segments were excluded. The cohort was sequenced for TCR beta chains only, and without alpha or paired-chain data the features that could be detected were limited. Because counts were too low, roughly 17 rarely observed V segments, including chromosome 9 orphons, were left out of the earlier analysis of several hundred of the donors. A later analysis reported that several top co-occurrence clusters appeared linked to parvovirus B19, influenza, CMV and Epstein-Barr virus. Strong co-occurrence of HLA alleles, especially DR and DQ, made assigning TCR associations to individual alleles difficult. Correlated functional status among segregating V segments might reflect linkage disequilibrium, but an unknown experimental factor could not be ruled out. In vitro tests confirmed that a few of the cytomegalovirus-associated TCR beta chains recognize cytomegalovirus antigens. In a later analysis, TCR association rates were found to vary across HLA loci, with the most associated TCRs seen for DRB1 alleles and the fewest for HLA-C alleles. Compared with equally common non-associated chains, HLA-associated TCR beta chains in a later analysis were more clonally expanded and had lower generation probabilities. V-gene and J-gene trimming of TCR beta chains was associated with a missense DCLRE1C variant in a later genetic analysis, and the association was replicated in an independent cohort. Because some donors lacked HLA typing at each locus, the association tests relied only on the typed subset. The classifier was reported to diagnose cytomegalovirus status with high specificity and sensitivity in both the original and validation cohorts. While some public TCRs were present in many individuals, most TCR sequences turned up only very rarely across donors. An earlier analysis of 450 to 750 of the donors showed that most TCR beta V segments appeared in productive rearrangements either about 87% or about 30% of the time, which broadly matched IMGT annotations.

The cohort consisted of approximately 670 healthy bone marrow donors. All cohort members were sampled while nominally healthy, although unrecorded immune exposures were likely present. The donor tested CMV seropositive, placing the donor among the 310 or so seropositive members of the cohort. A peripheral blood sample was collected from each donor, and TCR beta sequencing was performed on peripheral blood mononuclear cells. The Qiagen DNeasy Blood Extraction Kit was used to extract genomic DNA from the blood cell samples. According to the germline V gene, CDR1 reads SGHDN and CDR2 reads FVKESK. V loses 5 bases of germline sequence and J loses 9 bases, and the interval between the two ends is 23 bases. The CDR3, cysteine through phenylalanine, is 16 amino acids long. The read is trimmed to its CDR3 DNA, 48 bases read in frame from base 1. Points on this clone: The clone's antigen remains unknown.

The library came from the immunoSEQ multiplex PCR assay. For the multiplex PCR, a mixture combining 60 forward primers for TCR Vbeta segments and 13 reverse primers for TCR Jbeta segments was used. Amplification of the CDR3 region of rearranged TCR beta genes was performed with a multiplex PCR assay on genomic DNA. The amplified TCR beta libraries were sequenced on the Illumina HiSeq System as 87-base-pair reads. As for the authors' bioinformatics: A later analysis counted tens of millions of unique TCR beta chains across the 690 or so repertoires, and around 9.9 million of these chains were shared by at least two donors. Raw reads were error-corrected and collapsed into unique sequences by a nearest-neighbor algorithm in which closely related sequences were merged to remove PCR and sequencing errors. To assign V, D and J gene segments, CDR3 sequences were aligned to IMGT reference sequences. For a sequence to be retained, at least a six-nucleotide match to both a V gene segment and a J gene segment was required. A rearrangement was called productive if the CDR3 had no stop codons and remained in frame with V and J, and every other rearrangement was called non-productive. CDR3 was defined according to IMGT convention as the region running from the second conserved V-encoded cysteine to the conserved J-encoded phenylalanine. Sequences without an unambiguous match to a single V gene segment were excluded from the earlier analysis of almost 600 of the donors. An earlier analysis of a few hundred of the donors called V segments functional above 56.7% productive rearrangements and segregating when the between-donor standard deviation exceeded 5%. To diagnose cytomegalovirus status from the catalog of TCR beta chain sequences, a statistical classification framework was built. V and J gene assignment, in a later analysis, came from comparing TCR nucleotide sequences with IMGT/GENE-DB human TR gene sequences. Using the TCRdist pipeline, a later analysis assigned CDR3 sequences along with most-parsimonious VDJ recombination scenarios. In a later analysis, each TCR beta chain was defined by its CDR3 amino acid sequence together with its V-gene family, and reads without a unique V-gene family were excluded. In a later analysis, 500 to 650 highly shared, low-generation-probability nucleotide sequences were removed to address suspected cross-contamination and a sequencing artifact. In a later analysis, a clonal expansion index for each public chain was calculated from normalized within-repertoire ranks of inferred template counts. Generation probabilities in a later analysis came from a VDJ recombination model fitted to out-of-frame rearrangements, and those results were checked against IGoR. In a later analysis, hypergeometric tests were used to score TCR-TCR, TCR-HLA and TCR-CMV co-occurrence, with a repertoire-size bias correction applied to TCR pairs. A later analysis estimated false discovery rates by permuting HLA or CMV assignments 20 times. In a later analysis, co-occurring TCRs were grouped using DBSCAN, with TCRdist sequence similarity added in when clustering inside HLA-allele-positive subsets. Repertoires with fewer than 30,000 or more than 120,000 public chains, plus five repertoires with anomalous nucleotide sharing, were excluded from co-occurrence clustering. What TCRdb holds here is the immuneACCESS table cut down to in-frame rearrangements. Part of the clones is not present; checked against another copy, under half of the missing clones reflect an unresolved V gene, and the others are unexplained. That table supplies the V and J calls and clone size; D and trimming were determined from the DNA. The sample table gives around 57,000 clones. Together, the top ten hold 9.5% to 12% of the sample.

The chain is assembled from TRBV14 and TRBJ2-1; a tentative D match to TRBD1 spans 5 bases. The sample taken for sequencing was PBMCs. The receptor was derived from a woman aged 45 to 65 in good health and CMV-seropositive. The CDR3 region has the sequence CASSSSRWLGASEQFF. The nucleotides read TGTGCCAGCAGCTCGTCCAGGTGGCTAGGGGCGAGTGAGCAGTTCTTC.